Below are 16 T cell receptor beta chains sequenced from a single sample in a study of glioma-infiltrating T cells after dendritic cell vaccination. Sequencing was performed with immunoSEQ multiplex PCR; in TCRdb, only in-frame clones are kept and a portion is missing. The data show some 58,000 clones, more than 75% seen once. Sample time point: after dendritic cell vaccination, including at tumor progression/relapse. The sequenced sample was blood, obtained after dendritic cell vaccination. Receptors were obtained from a human donor with glioblastoma.

This sequence joins TRBV5-1 and TRBJ1-6; D possibly corresponds to TRBD1 (5 bases). CDR1 and CDR2 (germline): SGHRS, YFSETQ. The CDR3 contains 17 residues. Between the trimmed V and J ends, which lost 4 bases and 9 bases, there was a span of 23 bases. The CDR3 protein is CASSKDPGQGISSPLHF. In DNA form, the CDR3 reads TGCGCCAGCAGCAAGGACCCGGGTCAGGGTATTAGTTCACCCCTCCACTTT. The entire variable domain, with the rest obtained from reference TRBV5-1 and TRBJ1-6, is as follows: KAGVTQTPRYLIKTRGQQVTLSCSPISGHRSVSWYQQTPGQGLQFLFEYFSETQRNKGNFPGRFSGRQFSNSRSEMNVSTLELGDSALYLCASSKDPGQGISSPLHFGNGTRLTVT.

The rearrangement uses TRBV5-6 and TRBJ1-6; 10 bases agree with TRBD1. Germline loops: CDR1 SGHDT, CDR2 YYEEEE. The ends lost 4 bases at V and 7 bases at J; junction bases unmatched: 8. This CDR3 contains 16 residues. CDR3 in amino acids: CASSLGQGIRNSPLHF. The CDR3, as DNA: TGTGCCAGCAGCCTGGGACAGGGGATTCGAAATTCACCCCTCCACTTT. Based on the CDR3 plus reference TRBV5-6 and TRBJ1-6, the full variable domain is DAGVTQSPTHLIKTRGQQVTLRCSPKSGHDTVSWYQQALGQGPQFIFQYYEEEERQRGNFPDRFSGHQFPNYSSELNVNALLLGDSALYLCASSLGQGIRNSPLHFGNGTRLTVT.

The sample holds one count of this clone. The chain recombines TRBV19 with TRBJ1-2; D gene ambiguous. Trimming stripped 9 bases from V and 2 bases from J, with 19 bases between. This CDR3 has 15 residues. Per germline, CDR1 LNHDA and CDR2 SQIVND (reference sequence). CDR3 nucleotides: TGTGCCAGCACGCCGGGGAGAGCCCAGAACTATGGCTACACCTTC. Its protein product is CASTPGRAQNYGYTF.

The rearrangement links TRBV7-9 to TRBJ2-1, with 8 positions matching TRBD1. Unmatched junction bases numbered 9, after V lost 6 bases and J lost 8 bases. From germline, CDR1 is SEHNR and CDR2 FQNEAQ (reference sequence). The CDR3 has 14 amino acids. CDR3 region: CASRFDRGNDEQFF. The CDR3 nucleotides are TGTGCCAGCAGATTCGACAGGGGCAACGATGAGCAGTTCTTC.

J is TRBJ2-1 and V is TRBV7-9; TRBD2 matches at 11 bases. CDR3 length: 17 amino acids. CDR1 and CDR2 from the germline V gene are SEHNR and FQNEAQ (reference sequence). Losses at the gene ends were 2 bases for V and 0 bases for J; bases not matched to a gene: 3. The CDR3 sequence is CASSLRLAGSSYNEQFF. The CDR3 nucleotides read TGTGCCAGCAGCTTACGACTAGCGGGGTCCTCCTACAATGAGCAGTTCTTC.

The genes are TRBV7-3 and TRBJ1-2; TRBD1 might be the D (5 bases). V gave up 3 bases and J gave up 6 bases, with 11 bases separating them. CDR3 size: 13 residues. The germline gives CDR1 SGHTA, CDR2 FQGTGA. As DNA, the CDR3 is TGTGCCAGCAGCTTGTCGGGGGGGGATGGCTACACCTTC. It codes for CASSLSGGDGYTF. Full variable domain (rest looked up from reference TRBV7-3 and TRBJ1-2): GAGVSQTPSNKVTEKGKYVELRCDPISGHTALYWYRQSLGQGPEFLIYFQGTGAADDSGLPNDRFFAVRPEGSVSTLKIQRTERGDSAVYLCASSLSGGDGYTFGSGTRLTVV.

The chain recombines TRBV7-9 with TRBJ2-7; TRBD2 matches 10 bases. CDR3 size: 14 residues. Germline V gene data show CDR1 as SEHNR and CDR2 as FQNEAQ (reference sequence). V was pared by 8 bases and J by 0 bases, with 4 bases of the junction left unmatched. The CDR3 DNA follows: TGTGCCAGCGGTAGCGGGGGGAGCTCCTACGAGCAGTACTTC. This gives the protein CASGSGGSSYEQYF.

The chain links TRBV5-6 to TRBJ2-7, with D maybe TRBD1 (6 bases). The CDR3 contains 12 residues. CDR1 and CDR2 (germline): SGHDT, YYEEEE. V lost 4 bases and J 7 bases, leaving 12 bases between the germline ends. The CDR3: CASSGLRGEQYF. In nucleotides, the CDR3 is TGTGCCAGCAGCGGGCTGAGGGGGGAGCAGTACTTC.

The chain links TRBV6-5 to TRBJ2-7, with D perhaps matching TRBD2 (6 bases). Germline CDR1 reads MNHEY; CDR2 reads SVGAGI. CDR3 length: 14 residues. V dropped 0 bases and J dropped 4 bases, with 10 bases sitting between them. For the CDR3, the DNA is TGTGCCAGCAGTTACTCGACGGGGGTTTACGAGCAGTACTTC. Translated, it gives CASSYSTGVYEQYF.

This sequence joins TRBV19 and TRBJ2-5; the match to TRBD2 covers 7 bases. CDR3 length equals 13 residues. Germline values: CDR1 LNHDA, CDR2 SQIVND (reference sequence). After removal of 8 bases from V and 2 bases from J, the junction contained 5 bases not matched to a gene. The DNA for the CDR3 is TGTGCCAGTCTGACTAGCCCACAAGAGACCCAGTACTTC. This translates into CASLTSPQETQYF.

This chain joins TRBV7-2 and TRBJ1-6, with D possibly matching TRBD1 (5 bases). This CDR3 has 14 residues. Trimming cost V 5 bases and J 9 bases, with 14 bases left between them. Germline CDR1 reads SGHTA; CDR2 reads FQGNSA. The CDR3 DNA is TGTGCCAGCAGCCTAGGGGAGGGCAGTTCACCCCTCCACTTT. Encoded protein: CASSLGEGSSPLHF.

The rearrangement uses TRBV19 and TRBJ1-2; D call uncertain. V was pared by 7 bases and J by 2 bases, with 11 bases between. Germline lookup yields CDR1 LNHDA and CDR2 SQIVND (reference sequence). The CDR3 length is 13 residues. As DNA, the CDR3 is TGTGCCAGTAAGCGGAGTCAGAACTATGGCTACACCTTC. Residues: CASKRSQNYGYTF.

The J gene is TRBJ1-5, the V gene TRBV10-3; D is undetermined. CDR1 ENHRY and CDR2 SYGVKD come from the germline V gene. V lost 4 bases and J lost 3, with 7 bases in between. This CDR3 is 13 amino acids long. CDR3 in amino acids: CAISGQINQPQHF. The CDR3 nucleotides are TGTGCCATCAGTGGGCAGATCAATCAGCCCCAGCATTTT.

The genes are TRBV9 and TRBJ1-5; maybe TRBD1 (6 bases). CDR3 length: 14 residues. The germline gives CDR1 SGDLS, CDR2 YYNGEE. Trimming stripped 7 bases from V and 0 bases from J, with 11 bases between. The CDR3 loop is CASGGPNSNQPQHF. The CDR3 DNA reads TGTGCCAGCGGGGGCCCCAATAGCAATCAGCCCCAGCATTTT.

V is TRBV5-1 and J is TRBJ1-4; a weak D match, TRBD1 (5 bases). Trimming took 6 bases from V and 5 from J, leaving 11 bases between them. The CDR3 is 13 residues long. Germline assignment: CDR1 SGHRS and CDR2 YFSETQ. DNA for the CDR3: TGCGCCAGCAATCCCGGGGGGAATGAAAAACTGTTTTTT. Translating gives CASNPGGNEKLFF.

The chain is built from TRBV4-2 and TRBJ2-1; D perhaps matches TRBD1 (6 bases). Germline V gene data show CDR1 as LGHNA and CDR2 as YNFKEQ. Trimming stripped 2 bases from V and 2 bases from J, with 7 bases between. The CDR3 runs to 14 residues. CDR3 coding DNA: TGTGCCAGCAGCCAACGGGACACCTACAATGAGCAGTTCTTC. As protein: CASSQRDTYNEQFF.